This T cell receptor (beta chain) emerged from a study of regulatory T cells in long-lasting Graves disease. Study summary: Antithyroid drug use was under 3 months in newly diagnosed Graves' patients. The study, taken as a whole, reports: Under persistent disease, TRBV28, TRBJ1-2 and TRBJ2-5 were used preferentially. Accuracy may have been reduced by the small sample size.

This clonotype has only a few counts. What it recognizes is unknown. Sequencing libraries for TCR beta were prepared with iRepertoire HTBI primers and Arm-PCR of CDR3 regions. TCRdb redid the calling of the multiplex PCR reads with MiXCR, one entry per CDR3 protein. This table holds about 310,000 distinct CDR3 sequences, about a sixth found once. Regarding time point: newly diagnosed GD, antithyroid drugs for less than 3 months. Making the TCR library involved RNA that had been extracted from PBMCs. Germline-derived CDR1 and CDR2 are MGHRA and YSYEKL. The CDR3 is 17 amino acids. The V gene lost 1 base and the J gene lost 0 bases, with 16 bases spanning the gap.

This specimen consisted of peripheral blood mononuclear cells (PBMCs), obtained at new diagnosis, from a patient treated with antithyroid drugs. This receptor was taken from a female donor with Graves disease. The chain is built from TRBV4-1 and TRBJ2-7; D remains ambiguous. DNA for the CDR3: TGCGCCAGCAGCCAAGTAAACTTGGCGAGGAGCTCCTACGAGCAGTACTTC. It translates to CASSQVNLARSSYEQYF.